This T cell receptor (beta chain) is from a study of response to subunit inactivated influenza vaccine. Overall study findings and caveats: That few new T cells are recruited by each seasonal influenza vaccination was the authors' suggestion.

The germline gives CDR1 MDHEN, CDR2 SYDVKM. Trimming removed 6 bases from V and 3 bases from J, with 15 bases in between. This CDR3 comprises 14 residues. As for this clonotype: The antigen is undetermined.

One entry per CDR3 protein, called by TCRdb with MiXCR from the RT-PCR reads. The sample lists under 950,000 distinct CDR3 sequences; 21% were seen once. The TCR sequence derives from a man in his fifties who received an inactivated influenza vaccine. The chain joins TRBV28 to TRBJ2-7; D is unclear. This sample comprised PBMCs from blood, obtained more than 4 days after vaccination. The CDR3 region is CASSATRPNYEQYF. DNA of the CDR3: TGTGCCAGCAGCGCCACTCGGCCAAACTACGAGCAGTACTTC.